This T cell receptor (beta chain) was retrieved from a study of PD-1 blockade in classical Hodgkin lymphoma. Described time point: cycle 4 day 1 (C4D1), after five to seven weeks of nivolumab. All the patients suffered relapse after autologous stem cell transplantation, and brentuximab vedotin exposure differed. Complete response, partial response or progressive disease made up the best responses. Only one count was recorded for this clone. Its antigen is still unknown. General study points: CD4+ but not CD8+ TCR diversity rose significantly by C4D1. Lower baseline TCR diversity was reported for newly diagnosed patients than for healthy donors. Complete responders possessed baseline diversity comparable to newly diagnosed patients.

The assay was immunoSEQ multiplex PCR, and TCRdb's table has in-frame clones only and misses some. Here the sample spans roughly 20,000 clones, approximately 80% being singletons. The TCR originated in a human donor with classical Hodgkin lymphoma. The sequenced sample was peripheral blood mononuclear cells (PBMCs), obtained before the fourth cycle of nivolumab.

CDR3 loop: CASTLSLGGREQYF. The CDR3 DNA is TGTGCCAGCACCCTCAGTCTAGGGGGAAGGGAGCAGTACTTC. V is TRBV28 and J is TRBJ2-7, with D perhaps matching TRBD1 (6 bases). This CDR3 is 14 amino acids long. The V end lost 7 bases, the J end lost 7 bases, and 20 bases lay between the germline ends. Germline loops: CDR1 MDHEN, CDR2 SYDVKM.